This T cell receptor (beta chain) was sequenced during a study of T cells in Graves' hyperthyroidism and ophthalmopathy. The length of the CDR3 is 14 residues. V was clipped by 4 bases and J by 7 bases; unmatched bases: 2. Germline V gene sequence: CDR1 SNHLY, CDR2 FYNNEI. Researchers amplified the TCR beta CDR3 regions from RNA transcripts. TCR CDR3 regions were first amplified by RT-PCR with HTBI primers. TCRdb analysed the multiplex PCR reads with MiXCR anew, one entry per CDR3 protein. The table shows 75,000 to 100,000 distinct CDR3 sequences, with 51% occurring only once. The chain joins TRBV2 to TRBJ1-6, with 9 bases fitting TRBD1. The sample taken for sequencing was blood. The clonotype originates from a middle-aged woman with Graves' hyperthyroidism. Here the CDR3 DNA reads TGTGCCAGCAGTGTCGACAGGGGGAATTCACCCCTCCACTTT. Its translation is CASSVDRGNSPLHF.